Sequencing of this T cell receptor beta chain was carried out in a study of blood T cell repertoires in COVID-19 (TCRdb year 2020). In terms of the full investigation: Samples covering the acute and convalescent phases of COVID-19 were provided by collaborators in the United States, Italy and Spain. The material from the prospective study consisted of cDNA or gDNA derived from T cells, B-cell-depleted T cells, or PBMCs. The dataset comprised deeply sampled blood TCRbeta repertoires from subjects exposed to, actively infected with, or recovered from COVID-19. A freely available public database, intended as a resource for researchers studying the immune response to SARS-CoV-2, is where the repertoires were released. Samples came from the ongoing ImmuneRACE study (first 160 participants) plus 1,254 subjects from 6 global collaborators. A de-identified subject ID, COVID-19 status, age in years and sex were almost always included in the sample metadata. HLA class I and class II types, where available, came from metadata supplied by the sample provider rather than from assay-based typing. The study at large found these results: The quantity of clinical and demographic metadata differed by source and by participant and was supplied without curation.

From a lookup of the germline V gene, CDR1 and CDR2 are KGHDR and SFDVKD. V trim: 3 bases; J trim: 8 bases; unmatched bases: 14. From cysteine to phenylalanine, the CDR3 is 16 amino acids long. CDR3 DNA only is kept here, 48 bases in frame from base 1. Whole blood was collected in K2EDTA tubes by collaborating institutions according to the institutions' own protocols. For TCRbeta analysis, collaborators shipped samples as frozen whole blood, isolated PBMCs, or DNA extracted from either of those sample types. TCRbeta CDR3 regions were amplified from genomic DNA using the immunoSEQ Assay, a bias-controlled multiplex PCR. Processing in the source paper ran as follows. Nucleated cell counts per sample were estimated from amplification of reference gene primers within the assay. Sequence reads were collapsed and filtered to measure the absolute abundance of every unique TCRbeta CDR3 rearrangement. For each sample, productive Simpson clonality was calculated by taking the square root of Simpson's diversity index across productive rearrangements. What TCRdb holds here is the immuneACCESS table cut down to in-frame rearrangements. Part of the clones is not present; checked against another copy, under half of the missing clones reflect an unresolved V gene, and the others are unexplained. V, J and clone size reflect that table, while D and trimming were determined from the DNA. This sample holds some 72,000 clones; roughly 90% were observed only once. Jointly, the top ten make up less than 0.65% of the sample.

Note on this clone: Its target antigen remains unknown. Base-call qualities are not available, and no considerably larger clone is one nucleotide away.

Sequenced: peripheral blood. The clonotype was recovered from a man aged 55 to 70 with acute or convalescent COVID-19. The sequence links TRBV24-1 to TRBJ2-5; 7 of the junction bases match TRBD1. CDR3 protein: CATSDTRTGPIETQYF. The DNA is as follows: TGTGCCACCAGTGATACCCGGACAGGCCCGATCGAAACCCAGTACTTC.